A single sample is the source of the 22 T cell receptor beta chains below, sequenced in a study of regulatory T cells in long-lasting Graves disease. This sample's time point: persistent/refractory GD, antithyroid drugs over 5 years with positive TRAb. The TCR library used RNA extracted from PBMCs. The TCR beta library used iRepertoire HTBI primers with Arm-PCR amplification of CDR3. TCRdb analysed the multiplex PCR reads with MiXCR anew, one entry per CDR3 protein. The table shows approximately 290,000 distinct CDR3 sequences, with 22% occurring only once. The material was peripheral blood mononuclear cells (PBMCs), obtained when the disease was refractory, from a patient treated with antithyroid drugs. Receptors originate from a female donor with Graves disease.

The chain links TRBV11-2 to TRBJ2-5; TRBD2 might be the D (5 bases). Germline assignment: CDR1 SGHAT and CDR2 FQNNGV. The V end lost 5 bases, the J end lost 5 bases, and 15 bases lay between the germline ends. CDR3 length: 14 residues. The CDR3 loop is CASSLRSPGETQYF. The CDR3 DNA reads as TGTGCCAGCAGCCTAAGATCTCCGGGGGAGACCCAGTACTTC.

This chain connects TRBV6-2 or TRBV6-3 to TRBJ1-2, with 8 bases lining up with TRBD1. The V segment lost 4 bases and the J segment 6 bases; nucleotides outside the gene matches: 1. Germline CDR1 and CDR2: MNHEY and SVGEGT. The CDR3 covers 12 residues. CDR3 protein: CASSWTGNGYTF. CDR3 coding DNA: TGTGCCAGCAGTTGGACAGGGAATGGCTACACCTTC.

This clonotype occurred a few times. The chain recombines TRBV6-2 or TRBV6-3 with TRBJ1-5; D call uncertain. V lost 2 bases and J lost 5, with 4 bases in between. There are 12 residues in the CDR3. Germline CDR1 MNHEY, CDR2 SVGEGT. Here the CDR3 DNA reads TGTGCCAGCAGTTACGCCGATCAGCCCCAGCATTTT. Translation: CASSYADQPQHF.

This clonotype has ten or more counts. The chain combines TRBV12-3 or TRBV12-4 with TRBJ1-6, with D perhaps TRBD1 (5 bases). The CDR3 runs to 15 residues. With 8 bases removed from V and 8 bases from J, the gap between germline ends came to 19 bases. The CDR3 DNA reads TGTGCCAGCGGGGATCAGGGTTGGGCCGATTCACCCCTCCACTTT. As protein: CASGDQGWADSPLHF.

This clonotype was counted a few times. The J gene is TRBJ2-2, the V gene TRBV28; the D is unclear. The CDR3 has 14 residues. V lost 2 bases, J lost 4 bases, and 8 bases lay in between. CDR1 and CDR2 (germline): MDHEN, SYDVKM. CDR3 DNA sequence: TGTGCCAGCAGTTTAATTTTGGCCACCGGGGAGCTGTTTTTT. It encodes CASSLILATGELFF.

This clonotype has a count of ten or more. The chain carries TRBV10-3 and TRBJ2-2, with TRBD2 as a possible D gene (5 bases). Per germline, CDR1 ENHRY and CDR2 SYGVKD. Deletions cut 5 bases from V and 5 bases from J, with 15 bases between. The length of the CDR3 is 15 residues. The CDR3 region has the DNA TGTGCCATCAGTTACACTAGTTATACGACCGGGGAGCTGTTTTTT. It specifies CAISYTSYTTGELFF.

This clonotype was seen a single time. V usage is TRBV7-2 and J usage is TRBJ2-1, with a possible D match to TRBD2 (6 bases). CDR1 SGHTA and CDR2 FQGNSA come from the germline V gene. This CDR3 region has 17 residues. The V end lost 2 bases, the J end lost 5 bases, and 19 bases lay between the germline ends. CDR3 sequence reads: CASSLRPPGTGDNEQFF. The CDR3 nucleotides are TGTGCCAGCAGCTTAAGGCCCCCAGGGACGGGAGACAATGAGCAGTTCTTC.

The V and J genes are TRBV20-1 and TRBJ2-7; no reliable D call. The CDR3 loop spans 13 amino acids. Trimming removed 1 base from V and 1 base from J, with 8 bases in between. Germline V gene data show CDR1 as DFQATT and CDR2 as SNEGSKA (reference sequence). DNA of the CDR3: TGCAGTGCTAGAGGATCGCTATCCTACGAGCAGTACTTC. Protein sequence: CSARGSLSYEQYF.

A few counts support this clonotype. V usage is TRBV28 and J usage is TRBJ2-7; 8 bases are shared with TRBD1. The CDR3 sequence is 13 residues long. Germline loops: CDR1 MDHEN, CDR2 SYDVKM. With 7 bases clipped from V and 6 bases from J, the junction kept 8 bases outside the gene matches. The CDR3 loop reads CASIRQGTGEQYF. Here the CDR3 DNA reads TGTGCCAGCATAAGACAGGGGACGGGCGAGCAGTACTTC.

The chain uses TRBV4-3 and TRBJ1-2, with D maybe TRBD1 (6 bases). The germline V gene has CDR1 LGHNA and CDR2 YSLEER. The CDR3 totals 15 residues. The V end lost 4 bases, the J end lost 5 bases, and 17 bases lay between the germline ends. CDR3: CASSPSRTVGYGYTF. The CDR3 DNA follows: TGCGCCAGCAGCCCCTCTAGGACAGTGGGATATGGCTACACCTTC.

This clonotype was seen only a few times. Its ends do not fully match the called genes, so a read error is possible. The rearrangement joins TRBV20-1 to TRBJ1-6, with D tentatively TRBD1 (5 bases). CDR3 length: 14 amino acids. The germline CDR1 and CDR2 sequences are DFQATT and SNEGSKA (reference sequence). CDR3 in amino acids: CSARDPQGESPFHF. As DNA, the CDR3 is TGCAGTGCTAGAGATCCTCAGGGTGAATCACCCTTCCACTTT.

This clonotype was detected only a few times. J is TRBJ2-7 and V is TRBV13; D not resolved. V was cut by 1 base and J by 3 bases, with 7 bases left in between. Germline V CDR1 and CDR2: PRHDT, FYEKMQ (reference sequence). The CDR3 totals 13 residues. CDR3 amino acids: CASSLAGFYEQYF. The CDR3 DNA reads as TGTGCCAGCAGCTTAGCTGGGTTCTACGAGCAGTACTTC. The entire variable domain, with the rest obtained from reference TRBV13 and TRBJ2-7, is as follows: AAGVIQSPRHLIKEKRETATLKCYPIPRHDTVYWYQQGPGQDPQFLISFYEKMQSDKGSIPDRFSAQQFSDYHSELNMSSLELGDSALYFCASSLAGFYEQYFGPGTRLTVT.

The sample holds many counts of this clonotype. The V and J genes are TRBV28 and TRBJ2-5, with TRBD1 matching over 9 bases. The germline CDR1 and CDR2 sequences are MDHEN and SYDVKM. Trimming took 6 bases from V and 1 from J; bases not matched to a gene: 12. The CDR3 loop spans 17 amino acids. The CDR3 coding sequence is TGTGCCAGCAGGACGGGACAGGGTCTTGTGGGCCAAGAGACCCAGTACTTC. It codes for CASRTGQGLVGQETQYF.

This clonotype appeared many times. V is TRBV7-9 and J is TRBJ2-7, with TRBD1 matching over 11 bases. The germline gives CDR1 SEHNR, CDR2 FQNEAQ (reference sequence). The CDR3 spans 15 residues. With 5 bases clipped from V and 6 bases from J, the junction kept 9 bases outside the gene matches. DNA of the CDR3: TGTGCCAGCAGCGATATCGGACAGGGGGCGGTCGAGCAGTACTTC. This translates into CASSDIGQGAVEQYF.

This clonotype was counted many times. The rearrangement links TRBV11-3 to TRBJ2-5; 9 nucleotides align to TRBD1. The J segment lost 1 base and the V segment lost 5 bases, leaving 11 bases of the junction unmatched. This CDR3 has 17 residues. Germline values: CDR1 SGHNT, CDR2 YENEEA. Here the CDR3 reads CASSGRDRERGQETQYF. The CDR3 coding sequence is TGTGCCAGCAGCGGCCGGGACAGGGAGAGGGGCCAAGAGACCCAGTACTTC. The whole variable domain, remainder taken from reference TRBV11-3 and TRBJ2-5, is EAGVVQSPRYKIIEKKQPVAFWCNPISGHNTLYWYLQNLGQGPELLIRYENEEAVDDSQLPKDRFSAERLKGVDSTLKIQPAELGDSAVYLCASSGRDRERGQETQYFGPGTRLLVL.

The rearrangement joins TRBV10-3 to TRBJ1-6; D unclear. V was shortened by 0 bases and J by 10 bases, with 4 bases between the two germline ends. CDR3 length: 12 residues. In germline, CDR1 is ENHRY, CDR2 SYGVKD. CDR3 DNA sequence: TGTGCCATCAGTGAGTCTCAGTCACCCCTCCACTTT. Protein sequence: CAISESQSPLHF.

About this clonotype itself: This may stem from a read error, because a much larger clone lies one nucleotide away. This chain joins TRBV12-3 or TRBV12-4 and TRBJ2-2; D gene ambiguous. V was shortened by 3 bases and J by 3 bases, with 2 bases between the two germline ends. There are 12 residues in the CDR3. The CDR3 sequence is CASSFHTGELFF. Here the CDR3 DNA reads TGTGCCAGCAGTTTCCACACCGGGGAGCTGTTTTTT.

V and J are TRBV3-1 and TRBJ2-7, with D hard to call. CDR1 and CDR2 (germline): LGHDT, YNNKEL (reference sequence). Deletions cut 0 bases from V and 3 bases from J, with 3 bases between. The CDR3 has 12 residues. The CDR3 sequence is CASSQEYYEQYF. The CDR3 nucleotides read TGTGCCAGCAGCCAAGAATACTACGAGCAGTACTTC.

The chain couples TRBV20-1 to TRBJ2-7, with D tentatively TRBD1 (5 bases). This CDR3 contains 13 residues. The germline V gene encodes CDR1 DFQATT and CDR2 SNEGSKA (reference sequence). The CDR3 sequence is CASLGQDSYEQYF. The DNA for the CDR3 is TGCGCCTCCCTGGGGCAGGACTCCTACGAGCAGTACTTC.

The rearrangement links TRBV30 to TRBJ1-5; 7 bases agree with TRBD1. CDR3 length: 14 residues. The germline gives CDR1 GTSNPN, CDR2 SVGIG (reference sequence). With 2 bases clipped from V and 2 bases from J, the junction kept 3 bases outside the gene matches. Here the CDR3 reads CAWSRDRGNQPQHF. CDR3 in DNA: TGTGCCTGGAGTCGAGACAGGGGCAATCAGCCCCAGCATTTT.

The table lists this clonotype with many counts. The chain has TRBV7-2 and TRBJ2-2; a weak D match, TRBD1 (6 bases). CDR3 size: 16 residues. V lost 1 base, J lost 7 bases, and 16 bases lay in between. Germline V lookup: CDR1 SGHTA, CDR2 FQGNSA. The CDR3 region is CASSLVGKLTGGELFF. The CDR3 coding sequence is TGTGCCAGCAGCTTAGTGGGAAAGCTGACAGGCGGGGAGCTGTTTTTT.

V is TRBV4-2 and J is TRBJ2-7, with 13 nucleotides matching TRBD2. The CDR3 is 16 residues long. V lost 4 bases, J lost 1 base, and 4 bases stayed unmatched. Germline V lookup: CDR1 LGHNA, CDR2 YNFKEQ. The CDR3 loop reads CASSRGGLAGSYEQYF. The CDR3 DNA follows: TGTGCCAGCAGCCGGGGGGGACTAGCGGGGTCCTACGAGCAGTACTTC.